Following are 9 T cell receptor beta chains from one sample sequenced in a study of control samples from healthy donors and cancer patients. Method: immunoSEQ multiplex PCR; TCRdb's copy keeps in-frame clones and lacks some. The sample yields 60,000 to 75,000 clones, about nine tenths seen once. The sequencing input was PBMCs. These receptors came from a man between 60 and 75 years old with colorectal cancer.

The chain couples TRBV27 to TRBJ2-7, with D maybe TRBD2 (6 bases). The CDR3 consists of 13 residues. With 7 bases removed from V and 7 bases from J, the gap between germline ends came to 17 bases. Germline V CDR1 and CDR2: MNHEY, SMNVEV (reference sequence). In nucleotides, the CDR3 is TGTGCCAGCACCACACATCCCAGCGGGGAGCAGTACTTC. It codes for CASTTHPSGEQYF.

The chain links TRBV5-4 to TRBJ1-6; D remains ambiguous. CDR3 length equals 13 residues. V shed 1 base and J shed 6 bases, with 5 bases lying between them. Germline V lookup: CDR1 SGHNT, CDR2 YYREEE (reference sequence). This chain's CDR3 is CASSLPGNSPLHF. The CDR3 nucleotides are TGTGCCAGCAGCTTGCCGGGTAATTCACCCCTCCACTTT. The full variable domain, in which reference TRBV5-4 and TRBJ1-6 provide the parts outside the CDR3, is ETGVTQSPTHLIKTRGQQVTLRCSSQSGHNTVSWYQQALGQGPQFIFQYYREEENGRGNFPPRFSGLQFPNYSSELNVNALELDDSALYLCASSLPGNSPLHFGNGTRLTVT.

This chain links TRBV10-1 with TRBJ2-7; 10 nucleotides align to TRBD1. In germline, CDR1 is WNHNN, CDR2 SYGVQD (reference sequence). The CDR3 is made up of 14 amino acids. V shed 4 bases and J 2 bases; nucleotides not matched to a gene: 2. The CDR3 DNA sequence: TGCGCCAGCAGTGGGGGGACAGGGGCCTACGAGCAGTACTTC. Translation: CASSGGTGAYEQYF.

This chain connects TRBV19 to TRBJ2-7; D call uncertain. CDR1 is LNHDA and CDR2 is SQIVND in the germline V gene (reference sequence). Trimming removed 8 bases at V and 5 bases at J, with 10 bases between. The CDR3 totals 11 residues. The CDR3 DNA follows: TGTGCCAGTTCGTCTGTCGACGAGCAGTACTTC. Amino acids: CASSSVDEQYF. Full variable domain (outside the CDR3, taken from reference TRBV19 and TRBJ2-7): DGGITQSPKYLFRKEGQNVTLSCEQNLNHDAMYWYRQDPGQGLRLIYYSQIVNDFQKGDIAEGYSVSREKKESFPLTVTSAQKNPTAFYLCASSSVDEQYFGPGTRLTVT.

The chain recombines TRBV28 with TRBJ1-1; possible D gene TRBD1, 6 bases. Trimming removed 5 bases at V and 11 bases at J, with 12 bases between. The CDR3 length is 11 residues. In germline, CDR1 is MDHEN, CDR2 SYDVKM. This chain's CDR3 is CASSPQGRAFF. The CDR3 coding sequence is TGTGCCAGCAGTCCCCAGGGGAGGGCTTTCTTT.

The CDR3 DNA reads as TGTGCCACCAGCAGAGATCTAAAAGAAAAACTGTTTTTT. It is translated as CATSRDLKEKLFF. This rearrangement joins TRBV15 to TRBJ1-4; D not resolved. The germline V and J ends were trimmed by 0 bases and 8 bases, with 7 bases remaining between them. CDR1 is LNHNV and CDR2 is YYDKDF in the germline V gene (reference sequence). There are 13 residues in the CDR3.

This clone is a singleton in its sample. The genes are TRBV19 and TRBJ2-7; TRBD2 agrees at 8 bases. CDR1 is LNHDA and CDR2 is SQIVND in the germline V gene (reference sequence). The CDR3 covers 14 residues. V lost 3 bases and J lost 6; bases outside the gene matches: 7. CDR3 sequence (DNA): TGTGCCAGTAGTATTGTGCGGGGGGCGAGCGAGCAGTACTTC. It translates to CASSIVRGASEQYF.

CDR3 amino acids: CASSSGTSGGRCTGELFF. In DNA, the CDR3 is TGTGCCAGCAGCAGTGGGACTAGCGGGGGTAGGTGCACCGGGGAGCTGTTTTTT. The chain couples TRBV7-4 to TRBJ2-2, with 14 bases identical to TRBD2. Losses at the gene ends were 5 bases for V and 4 bases for J; bases not matched to a gene: 9. The CDR3 totals 18 residues. Germline CDR1 SGHVT, CDR2 SQSDAQ.

This clone was counted between two and nine times. The CDR3 coding sequence is TGTGCCAGCAGTCCGTCAGGGACAGGGAGAGGGGAGCTGTTTTTT. This translates into CASSPSGTGRGELFF. The chain combines TRBV27 with TRBJ2-2; 9 bases match TRBD1. This CDR3 is built from 15 residues. V shed 5 bases, J shed 8 bases, and the junction held 9 bases outside the gene matches. Germline V gene data show CDR1 as MNHEY and CDR2 as SMNVEV (reference sequence).